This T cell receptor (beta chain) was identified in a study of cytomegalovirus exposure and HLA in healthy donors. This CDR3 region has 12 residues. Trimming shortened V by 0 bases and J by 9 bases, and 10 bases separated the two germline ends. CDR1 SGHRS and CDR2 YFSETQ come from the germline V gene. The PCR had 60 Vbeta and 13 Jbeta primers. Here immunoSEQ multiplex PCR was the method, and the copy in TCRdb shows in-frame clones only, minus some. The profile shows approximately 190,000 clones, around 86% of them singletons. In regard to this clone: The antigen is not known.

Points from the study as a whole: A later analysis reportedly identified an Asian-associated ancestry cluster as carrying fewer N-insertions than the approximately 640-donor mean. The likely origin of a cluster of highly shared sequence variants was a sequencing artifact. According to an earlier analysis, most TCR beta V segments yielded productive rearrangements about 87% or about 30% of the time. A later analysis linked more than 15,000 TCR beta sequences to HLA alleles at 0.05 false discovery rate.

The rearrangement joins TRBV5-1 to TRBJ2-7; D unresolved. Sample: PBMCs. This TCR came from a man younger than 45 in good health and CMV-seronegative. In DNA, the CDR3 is TGCGCCAGCAGCTTGGACTTGACGGGGCAGTACTTC. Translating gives CASSLDLTGQYF.